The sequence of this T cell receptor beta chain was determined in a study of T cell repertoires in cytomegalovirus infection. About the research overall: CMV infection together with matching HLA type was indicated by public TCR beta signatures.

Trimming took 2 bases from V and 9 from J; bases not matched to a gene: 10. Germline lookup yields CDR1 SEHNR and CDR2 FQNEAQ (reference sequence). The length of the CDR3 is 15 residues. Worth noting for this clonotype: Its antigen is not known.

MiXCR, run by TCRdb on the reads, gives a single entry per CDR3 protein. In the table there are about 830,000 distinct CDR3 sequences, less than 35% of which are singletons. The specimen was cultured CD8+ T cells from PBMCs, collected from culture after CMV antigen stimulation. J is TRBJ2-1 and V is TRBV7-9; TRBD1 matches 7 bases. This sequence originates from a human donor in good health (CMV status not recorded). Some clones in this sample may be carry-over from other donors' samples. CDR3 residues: CASSLLRLYRGEQFF. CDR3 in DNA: TGTGCCAGCAGCTTACTCCGCCTCTACAGGGGTGAGCAGTTCTTC.